Presented here are 7 T cell receptor beta chains from one specimen sequenced in a study of T cells in Graves' hyperthyroidism and ophthalmopathy. TCR beta CDR3 region amplification was performed from RNA transcripts. First-round RT-PCR of the TCR CDR3 relied on the HTBI primer set. TCRdb recomputed calls from the multiplex PCR reads with MiXCR, one row per CDR3 protein. This table holds about 260,000 distinct CDR3 sequences, less than 20% found once. The sample consisted of blood. These receptors were collected from a woman aged 18-35 years with Graves' ophthalmopathy.

This clonotype has more than one count but fewer than ten. The chain carries TRBV10-3 and TRBJ1-2; 11 positions match TRBD1. In germline, CDR1 is ENHRY, CDR2 SYGVKD. V trimming: 3 bases; J trimming: 8 bases; junction bases outside the gene matches: 2. This CDR3 region has 13 residues. CDR3 DNA: TGTGCCATCAGTGAAGGACAGGGGGCGGGCTACACCTTC. Translation gives CAISEGQGAGYTF.

This clonotype has at least ten counts. The chain uses TRBV4-1 and TRBJ2-1; 8 positions agree with TRBD2. V gave up 3 bases and J gave up 6 bases; unmatched junction bases: 7. Germline V gene data show CDR1 as MGHRA and CDR2 as YSYEKL. The CDR3 spans 15 residues. The CDR3 sequence is CASSQIGGGRNEQFF. The CDR3 DNA follows: TGCGCCAGCAGCCAGATCGGCGGGGGGCGCAATGAGCAGTTCTTC.

This clonotype was recorded at least ten times. The rearrangement links TRBV6-2 or TRBV6-3 to TRBJ2-6, with D possibly matching TRBD2 (5 bases). V gave up 5 bases and J gave up 2 bases, with 19 bases separating them. CDR3 length: 18 residues. Germline V lookup: CDR1 MNHEY, CDR2 SVGEGT. CDR3 nucleotides: TGTGCCAGCAGTCCCATTTCTGGGAGTCACGCTGGGGCCAACGTCCTGACTTTC. Amino acid sequence: CASSPISGSHAGANVLTF.

The V call is TRBV24-1, the J call TRBJ2-7; tentative D call: TRBD2 (7 bases). The V end was cut by 3 bases, the J end by 2 bases, with 16 bases between. Germline V gives CDR1 KGHDR, CDR2 SFDVKD. The CDR3 has 16 residues. The CDR3 coding sequence is TGTGCCACCAGTGATCCAAATGGGGGGGCCACCTACGAGCAGTACTTC. It translates to CATSDPNGGATYEQYF.

This clonotype was seen ten or more times. The J gene is TRBJ2-1, the V gene TRBV7-2; D unclear. Trimming left V 5 bases short and J 4 bases short, with 3 bases between. The CDR3 is made up of 11 amino acids. CDR1 and CDR2 (germline): SGHTA, FQGNSA. The CDR3 loop reads CASSDYNEQFF. DNA for the CDR3: TGTGCCAGCAGCGATTACAATGAGCAGTTCTTC.

This clonotype was observed many times. The genes are TRBV7-9 and TRBJ2-7, with a possible D match to TRBD1 (6 bases). Germline V gene lookup returns CDR1 SEHNR and CDR2 FQNEAQ (reference sequence). The CDR3 loop spans 13 amino acids. V lost 5 bases, J lost 1 base, and 9 bases lay in between. The CDR3 here is CASSRTGSYEQYF. CDR3 DNA: TGTGCCAGCAGCCGAACAGGGTCCTACGAGCAGTACTTC. Complete variable domain (other parts from reference TRBV7-9 and TRBJ2-7): DTGVSQNPRHKITKRGQNVTFRCDPISEHNRLYWYRQTLGQGPEFLTYFQNEAQLEKSRLLSDRFSAERPKGSFSTLEIQRTEQGDSAMYLCASSRTGSYEQYFGPGTRLTVT.

This chain joins TRBV2 and TRBJ1-1; 8 bases are shared with TRBD1. V lost 6 bases to trimming and J lost 1 base; unmatched junction nucleotides: 4. CDR3 length: 14 amino acids. Germline CDR1 reads SNHLY; CDR2 reads FYNNEI. For the CDR3, the DNA is TGTGCCAGCAGGATTGGACAGGGGAACACTGAAGCTTTCTTT. It translates to CASRIGQGNTEAFF.